Sequencing of this TCR beta chain was carried out in a study of shared clonotypes between healthy human individuals. For the study at large: A couple of women and a few men aged 18 to 49 made up the donors.

Each replicate PCR on the sorted subsets used around 200 ng DNA (around 30,000 T cell genomes). This table comes from immunoSEQ multiplex PCR, and its TCRdb copy is limited to in-frame clones, with some not included. This sample has about 2.3 million clones, with about 92% found just once. V dropped 4 bases and J dropped 4 bases, with 16 bases sitting between them. Per germline, CDR1 GTSNPN and CDR2 SVGIG (reference sequence). This CDR3 has 14 residues. The specimen was naive CD4+ T cells from PBMCs. The subset here: CD45RA+ positively selected. The J gene is TRBJ1-2, the V gene TRBV30; possible D gene TRBD1, 5 bases. The sequence derives from a man younger than 35 in good health. Some clones in this sample may be carry-over from other donors' samples. CDR3 residues: CAWTRGARGYGYTF. The CDR3 bases are TGTGCCTGGACCCGGGGCGCCCGGGGCTATGGCTACACCTTC.